A few counts support the clone carrying this T cell receptor beta chain. This entry belongs to a study of blood T cells in healthy people across ages. Germline CDR1 and CDR2: SGHRS and YFSETQ. The CDR3 is 14 residues long. V shed 8 bases, J shed 6 bases, and the junction held 7 bases outside the gene matches. Investigators took about 9.2 milliliters of peripheral blood from every donor. A second about 6 to 12 cycle PCR used barcoded and J-beta primers. TCRdb re-called the 5' RACE reads through MiXCR, storing one row per CDR3 protein. The table shows about 680,000 distinct CDR3 sequences, with roughly 50% occurring only once.

The sample was blood. The chain is built from TRBV5-1 and TRBJ2-1, with 11 positions matching TRBD1. The receptor's source is a woman aged 60 to 75 in good health. This chain's CDR3 is CASGTGGTVNEQFF. The DNA of the CDR3 is TGCGCCAGTGGGACAGGGGGTACAGTCAATGAGCAGTTCTTC.